This entry lists 24 T cell receptor beta chains sequenced from one sample in a study of graft-versus-host responses after intestinal transplantation. TCRdb keeps only in-frame clones here, not all; method: immunoSEQ multiplex PCR. The sample consists of tens of thousands of clones, 80% to 95% of them appearing once. These receptors have no known antigen. Sequenced here: unstimulated CD8+ T cells sorted from spleen or lymph node cells, sampled before intestinal transplant. The receptor set was obtained from a human donor who received an intestinal transplant.

This clone was observed once. Other DNA sequences of this sample code for an identical CDR3. V and J are TRBV5-1 and TRBJ2-7; D may be TRBD2 (6 bases). V lost 1 base, J lost 2 bases, and 16 bases lay in between. Germline values: CDR1 SGHRS, CDR2 YFSETQ. This CDR3 has 16 residues. The CDR3 bases are TGCGCCAGCAGCTTGCGCTCTAGCGTCCCCACCTACGAGCAGTACTTC. It is translated as CASSLRSSVPTYEQYF.

The chain combines TRBV7-9 with TRBJ1-2; D remains unclear. Germline assignment: CDR1 SEHNR and CDR2 FQNEAQ (reference sequence). This CDR3 region has 14 residues. Trimming pared 5 bases from V and 4 bases from J, leaving 14 bases between. The DNA for the CDR3 is TGTGCCAGCAGCACTTTGCTGGGCCCCTATGGCTACACCTTC. Translation: CASSTLLGPYGYTF.

This clone appeared once. V is TRBV4-3 and J is TRBJ2-7; D is possibly TRBD2 (6 bases). Germline V gene lookup returns CDR1 LGHNA and CDR2 YSLEER. Trimming removed 0 bases at V and 3 bases at J, with 9 bases between. This CDR3 is 14 amino acids long. CDR3 region: CASSQDWRGYEQYF. The CDR3 DNA follows: TGCGCCAGCAGCCAAGACTGGCGGGGCTACGAGCAGTACTTC.

CDR3 coding DNA: TGTGCCAGCAGTTTTGGGGACACTAATCAGCCCCAGCATTTT. Translation: CASSFGDTNQPQHF. The rearrangement links TRBV27 to TRBJ1-5; perhaps TRBD1 as D (6 bases). V lost 3 bases to trimming and J lost 4 bases, with 10 bases between them. Germline values: CDR1 MNHEY, CDR2 SMNVEV (reference sequence). There are 14 residues in the CDR3.

This clone was detected once. This chain connects TRBV5-1 to TRBJ2-1; possibly TRBD1 for D (6 bases). The CDR3 totals 14 residues. Looked up from germline, CDR1 is SGHRS and CDR2 is YFSETQ. V was trimmed by 0 bases and J by 8 bases, leaving 12 bases between them. CDR3 sequence (DNA): TGCGCCAGCAGCTTGGGACAGGTTGAGGATGAGCAGTTCTTC. Translating it yields CASSLGQVEDEQFF.

This clone was detected only once. The V gene is TRBV7-3, the J gene TRBJ2-1, with 7 positions matching TRBD1. Germline loops: CDR1 SGHTA, CDR2 FQGTGA. The CDR3 loop spans 12 amino acids. The J segment lost 7 bases and the V segment lost 5 bases, leaving 2 bases of the junction unmatched. Written as DNA, the CDR3 is TGTGCCAGCAGCCGACAGGGAAATGAGCAGTTCTTC. It codes for CASSRQGNEQFF. The full variable domain, its missing parts supplied by reference TRBV7-3 and TRBJ2-1, is GAGVSQTPSNKVTEKGKYVELRCDPISGHTALYWYRQSLGQGPEFLIYFQGTGAADDSGLPNDRFFAVRPEGSVSTLKIQRTERGDSAVYLCASSRQGNEQFFGPGTRLTVL.

The chain employs TRBV5-1 and TRBJ2-3; 7 bases match TRBD1. The CDR3 spans 15 residues. Trimming removed 4 bases from V and 0 bases from J; junction bases left unmatched: 5. CDR1 and CDR2 (germline): SGHRS, YFSETQ. The CDR3 protein is CASSPDRVSTDTQYF. The CDR3 region has the DNA TGCGCCAGCAGCCCAGACAGGGTCAGCACAGATACGCAGTATTTT.

This sequence joins TRBV11-3 and TRBJ2-3; 12 bases match TRBD2. The CDR3 runs 16 residues. With V trimmed by 6 bases and J by 4 bases, 8 bases remained unmatched. Germline CDR1 is SGHNT and CDR2 is YENEEA. The CDR3 here is CASRETSGGISDTQYF. The CDR3 region has the DNA TGTGCCAGCAGGGAGACTAGCGGGGGAATCTCAGATACGCAGTATTTT.

The chain has TRBV4-2 and TRBJ2-2; no clear D gene. Germline values: CDR1 LGHNA, CDR2 YNFKEQ. V lost 4 bases, J lost 6 bases, and 15 bases lay in between. This CDR3 comprises 15 residues. This CDR3 is CASSLLVGTPGELFF. The CDR3 DNA is TGTGCCAGCAGCCTCCTAGTGGGTACGCCCGGGGAGCTGTTTTTT.

The chain joins TRBV7-9 to TRBJ1-6; D is perhaps TRBD1 (5 bases). Germline V gene lookup returns CDR1 SEHNR and CDR2 FQNEAQ (reference sequence). Trimming pared 1 base from V and 6 bases from J, leaving 10 bases between. This CDR3 comprises 15 residues. The CDR3 coding sequence is TGTGCCAGCAGCTTAGGAGGGACTTCTAATTCACCCCTCCACTTT. It translates to CASSLGGTSNSPLHF.

This chain links TRBV13 with TRBJ2-3; D possibly corresponds to TRBD2 (6 bases). Trimming removed 5 bases at V and 0 bases at J, with 9 bases between. Germline lookup yields CDR1 PRHDT and CDR2 FYEKMQ (reference sequence). CDR3 length equals 14 residues. CDR3 sequence: CASSPRGSTDTQYF. For the CDR3, the DNA is TGTGCCAGCAGCCCGCGGGGTAGCACAGATACGCAGTATTTT.

The rearrangement joins TRBV7-2 to TRBJ2-2; D is uncertain. CDR3 length: 13 amino acids. The ends were cut back, 2 bases at V and 7 bases at J, with 8 bases in the middle. Germline V gene data show CDR1 as SGHTA and CDR2 as FQGNSA. CDR3 region: CASSLITVGELFF. Here the CDR3 DNA reads TGTGCCAGCAGCTTAATCACGGTCGGGGAGCTGTTTTTT.

This chain connects TRBV12-5 to TRBJ1-4; weak D call: TRBD1 (6 bases). Germline V gives CDR1 LGHNT, CDR2 FRNRAP. The CDR3 length is 14 residues. The V gene lost 1 base and the J gene lost 8 bases, with 11 bases spanning the gap. The CDR3 reads CASGLGQGYEKLFF. CDR3 nucleotide sequence: TGTGCTAGTGGTTTGGGGCAGGGGTACGAAAAACTGTTTTTT. Full variable domain (missing parts from reference TRBV12-5 and TRBJ1-4): DARVTQTPRHKVTEMGQEVTMRCQPILGHNTVFWYRQTMMQGLELLAYFRNRAPLDDSGMPKDRFSAEMPDATLATLKIQPSEPRDSAVYFCASGLGQGYEKLFFGSGTQLSVL.

The genes are TRBV19 and TRBJ2-1; 8 bases map to TRBD2. Trimming cost V 3 bases and J 9 bases; bases outside gene matches: 7. The germline CDR1 and CDR2 sequences are LNHDA and SQIVND (reference sequence). The CDR3 totals 14 residues. The CDR3 region has the DNA TGTGCCAGTAGTATTTACGGGAGCGGGAGTGAGCAGTTCTTC. This encodes CASSIYGSGSEQFF.

The gene calls are TRBV27 and TRBJ2-7; the D is unclear. This CDR3 region has 13 residues. Trimming removed 2 bases at V and 3 bases at J, with 8 bases between. Looked up from germline, CDR1 is MNHEY and CDR2 is SMNVEV (reference sequence). The CDR3 nucleotides are TGTGCCAGCAGTTTACAGGCCAGCTACGAGCAGTACTTC. It is translated as CASSLQASYEQYF.

This chain connects TRBV18 to TRBJ2-7, with 7 bases fitting TRBD2. This CDR3 has 15 residues. Germline CDR1 and CDR2: KGHSH and LQKENI. V gave up 2 bases and J gave up 0 bases; unmatched junction bases: 4. Here the CDR3 reads CASSPEGGSSYEQYF. The CDR3 bases are TGTGCCAGCTCACCAGAGGGCGGGAGCTCCTACGAGCAGTACTTC.

The genes are TRBV19 and TRBJ2-7, with a weak D call TRBD2 (5 bases). The length of the CDR3 is 12 residues. V gave up 5 bases and J gave up 7 bases, with 12 bases separating them. Germline V gene lookup returns CDR1 LNHDA and CDR2 SQIVND (reference sequence). CDR3 sequence reads: CASSLGAGEQYF. The CDR3 bases are TGTGCCAGTAGTTTGGGAGCTGGGGAGCAGTACTTC.

In DNA, the CDR3 is TGTGCCAGCAGAGAACATCGACAGGGGCATATAGTCCATGAGCAGTTCTTC. This translates into CASREHRQGHIVHEQFF. This chain links TRBV2 with TRBJ2-1; 8 bases align to TRBD1. Trimming removed 6 bases from V and 8 bases from J; junction bases left unmatched: 18. Germline CDR1 SNHLY, CDR2 FYNNEI. The CDR3 length is 17 residues.

This chain uses TRBV6-1 with TRBJ2-7, with 8 bases lining up with TRBD1. V lost 7 bases to trimming and J lost 3 bases; unmatched junction nucleotides: 11. Per germline, CDR1 MNHNS and CDR2 SASEGT. The CDR3 contains 15 residues. The CDR3 bases are TGTGCCAGCACCGAAGAGGCAGGGGGCTACTACGAGCAGTACTTC. Its translation is CASTEEAGGYYEQYF.

J is TRBJ2-1 and V is TRBV5-6, with 11 bases identical to TRBD2. From germline, CDR1 is SGHDT and CDR2 YYEEEE. The CDR3 length is 18 residues. The junction had 9 bases not matched to a gene; V was cut back by 0 bases and J by 4 bases. The CDR3 sequence is CASSLVGTSGWGYNEQFF. The CDR3 DNA reads as TGTGCCAGCAGCTTGGTGGGGACTAGCGGTTGGGGGTACAATGAGCAGTTCTTC.

The CDR3 DNA reads as TGTGCCAGCAGCCTGGAGGGTTCCCCTGAAGCTTTCTTT. This sequence encodes CASSLEGSPEAFF. V and J are TRBV14 and TRBJ1-1; D gene uncertain. There are 13 residues in the CDR3. CDR1 is SGHDN and CDR2 is FVKESK in the germline V gene. V was pared by 4 bases and J by 6 bases, with 12 bases between.

J is TRBJ2-1 and V is TRBV7-9; possible D gene TRBD1, 7 bases. Trimming took 1 base from V and 7 from J, leaving 17 bases between them. The CDR3 has 16 residues. Germline-derived CDR1 and CDR2 are SEHNR and FQNEAQ (reference sequence). The CDR3 bases are TGTGCCAGCAGCTTAGTCGGAGGGGGCAGTTGGAATGAGCAGTTCTTC. Translated: CASSLVGGGSWNEQFF.

This rearrangement joins TRBV6-5 to TRBJ1-1, with D perhaps matching TRBD1 (6 bases). Trimming pared 8 bases from V and 2 bases from J, leaving 9 bases between. Germline CDR1 and CDR2: MNHEY and SVGAGI. The CDR3 has 12 amino acids. The CDR3 sequence: CASAGVNTEAFF. The DNA of the CDR3 is TGTGCCAGCGCAGGGGTAAACACTGAAGCTTTCTTT.

The genes are TRBV11-2 and TRBJ1-6, with D maybe TRBD1 (6 bases). The germline V and J ends were trimmed by 10 bases and 6 bases, with 16 bases remaining between them. The germline CDR1 and CDR2 sequences are SGHAT and FQNNGV. The CDR3 length is 14 residues. In DNA form, the CDR3 reads TGTGCCACCTCTAGGGGGGAGGGTAATTCACCCCTCCACTTT. The encoded protein is CATSRGEGNSPLHF.